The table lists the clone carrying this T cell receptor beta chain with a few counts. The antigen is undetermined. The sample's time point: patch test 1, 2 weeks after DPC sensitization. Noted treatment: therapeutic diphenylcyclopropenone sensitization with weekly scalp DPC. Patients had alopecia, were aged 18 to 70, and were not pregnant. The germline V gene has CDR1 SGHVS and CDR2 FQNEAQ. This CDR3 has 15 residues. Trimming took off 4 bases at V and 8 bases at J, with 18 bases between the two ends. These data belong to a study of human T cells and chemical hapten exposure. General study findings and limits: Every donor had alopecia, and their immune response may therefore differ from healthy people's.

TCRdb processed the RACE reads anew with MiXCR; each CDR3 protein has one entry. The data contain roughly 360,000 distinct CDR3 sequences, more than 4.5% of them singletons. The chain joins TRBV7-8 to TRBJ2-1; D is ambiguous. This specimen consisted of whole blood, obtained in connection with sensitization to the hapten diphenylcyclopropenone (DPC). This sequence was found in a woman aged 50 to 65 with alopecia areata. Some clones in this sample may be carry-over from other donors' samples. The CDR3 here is CASSSLVGVADEQFF. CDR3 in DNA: TGTGCCAGCAGCTCACTTGTGGGTGTTGCTGATGAGCAGTTCTTC.